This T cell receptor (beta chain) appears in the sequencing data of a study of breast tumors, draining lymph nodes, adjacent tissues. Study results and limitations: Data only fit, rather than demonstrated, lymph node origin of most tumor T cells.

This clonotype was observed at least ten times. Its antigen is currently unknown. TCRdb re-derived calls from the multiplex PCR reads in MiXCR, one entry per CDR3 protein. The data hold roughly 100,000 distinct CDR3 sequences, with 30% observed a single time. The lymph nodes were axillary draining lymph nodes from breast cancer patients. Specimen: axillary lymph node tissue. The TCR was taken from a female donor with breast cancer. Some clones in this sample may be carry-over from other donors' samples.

Here the CDR3 reads CASSLQDRAGSNSPLHF. For the CDR3, the DNA is TGCGCCAGCAGCTTGCAAGACAGGGCTGGGAGTAATTCACCCCTCCACTTT. The chain links TRBV5-1 to TRBJ1-6; TRBD1 agrees at 7 bases. Germline CDR1 SGHRS, CDR2 YFSETQ. This CDR3 spans 17 amino acids. V shed 1 base and J 6 bases; nucleotides not matched to a gene: 10.